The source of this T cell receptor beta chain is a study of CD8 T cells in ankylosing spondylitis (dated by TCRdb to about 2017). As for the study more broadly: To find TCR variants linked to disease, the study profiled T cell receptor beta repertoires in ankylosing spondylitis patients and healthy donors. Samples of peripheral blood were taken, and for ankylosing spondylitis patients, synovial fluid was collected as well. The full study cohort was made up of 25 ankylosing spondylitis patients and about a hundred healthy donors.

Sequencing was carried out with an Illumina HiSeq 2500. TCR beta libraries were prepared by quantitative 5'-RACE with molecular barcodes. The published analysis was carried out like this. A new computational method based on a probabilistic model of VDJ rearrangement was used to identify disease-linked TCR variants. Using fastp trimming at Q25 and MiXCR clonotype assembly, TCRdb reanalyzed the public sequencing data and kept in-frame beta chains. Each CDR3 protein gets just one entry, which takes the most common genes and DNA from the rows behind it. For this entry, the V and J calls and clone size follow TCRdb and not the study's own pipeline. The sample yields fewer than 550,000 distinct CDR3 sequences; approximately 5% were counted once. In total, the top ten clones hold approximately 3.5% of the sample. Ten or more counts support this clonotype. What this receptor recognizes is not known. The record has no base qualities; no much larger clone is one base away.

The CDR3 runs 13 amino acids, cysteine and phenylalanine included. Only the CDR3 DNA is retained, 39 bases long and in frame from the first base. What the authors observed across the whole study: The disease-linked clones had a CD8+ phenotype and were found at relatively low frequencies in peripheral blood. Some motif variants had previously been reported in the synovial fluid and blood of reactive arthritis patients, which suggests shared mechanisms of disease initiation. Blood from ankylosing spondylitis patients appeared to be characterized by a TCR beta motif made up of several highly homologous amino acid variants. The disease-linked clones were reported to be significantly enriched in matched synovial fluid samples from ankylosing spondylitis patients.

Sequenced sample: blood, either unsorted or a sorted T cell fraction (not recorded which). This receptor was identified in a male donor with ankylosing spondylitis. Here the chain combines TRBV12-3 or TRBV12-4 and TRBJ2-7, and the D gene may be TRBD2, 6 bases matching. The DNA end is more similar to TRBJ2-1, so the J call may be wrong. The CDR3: CASSSGPTYEQFF. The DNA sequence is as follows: TGTGCCAGCAGTAGCGGGCCCACCTACGAGCAGTTCTTC.